The 16 T cell receptor beta chains presented below share a single source sample, sequenced in a study of shared clonotypes between healthy human individuals. The naive CD8 population came from CD45RO-negative cells selected for CCR7, without terminally differentiated effector memory CD45RA+ cells. The protocol was immunoSEQ multiplex PCR, while the TCRdb copy is restricted to in-frame clones and leaves out a portion. This table holds around 2.1 million clones, just over 90% found once. Sample: naive CD8+ T cells from PBMCs. The receptors shown here come from a man between 18 and 35 years old in good health. Some clones in this sample may be carry-over from other donors' samples.

This clone was recorded a few times. The sample contains more than one DNA sequence encoding this CDR3. The rearrangement uses TRBV30 and TRBJ2-7; no firm D call. There are 11 residues in the CDR3. V was trimmed by 1 base and J by 4 bases, leaving 5 bases between them. Per germline, CDR1 GTSNPN and CDR2 SVGIG (reference sequence). CDR3 loop: CAWSGGYEQYF. DNA of the CDR3: TGTGCCTGGAGTGGGGGATACGAGCAGTACTTC.

About this clone: Distinct nucleotide sequences in the sample also encode this CDR3. The chain is built from TRBV5-4 and TRBJ2-7; D unclear. This CDR3 comprises 13 residues. Germline assignment: CDR1 SGHNT and CDR2 YYREEE (reference sequence). V lost 0 bases and J 4 bases, leaving 8 bases between the germline ends. The CDR3 sequence is CASSLGGRYEQYF. The CDR3 DNA reads as TGTGCCAGCAGCTTGGGTGGCAGATACGAGCAGTACTTC. The complete variable domain, with remaining parts taken from reference TRBV5-4 and TRBJ2-7, reads ETGVTQSPTHLIKTRGQQVTLRCSSQSGHNTVSWYQQALGQGPQFIFQYYREEENGRGNFPPRFSGLQFPNYSSELNVNALELDDSALYLCASSLGGRYEQYFGPGTRLTVT.

The chain links TRBV28 to TRBJ2-4; D unresolved. Germline CDR1 is MDHEN and CDR2 is SYDVKM. Between the trimmed V and J ends, which lost 2 bases and 4 bases, there was a span of 6 bases. This CDR3 is 13 amino acids long. The CDR3 reads CASSLNSKNIQYF. CDR3 nucleotide sequence: TGTGCCAGCAGTTTAAACAGTAAAAACATTCAGTACTTC.

The J gene is TRBJ1-2, the V gene TRBV7-8; D unclear. Germline CDR1 and CDR2: SGHVS and FQNEAQ. V shed 0 bases and J shed 8 bases, with 19 bases lying between them. CDR3 size: 16 residues. For the CDR3, the DNA is TGTGCCAGCAGCTTAGCGGATTTAACGCGAGTAGACGGCTACACCTTC. Translating gives CASSLADLTRVDGYTF.

The V and J genes are TRBV28 and TRBJ2-7, with D tentatively TRBD2 (5 bases). CDR1 is MDHEN, CDR2 SYDVKM, per germline. Trimming left V 3 bases short and J 6 bases short, with 12 bases between. This CDR3 spans 13 amino acids. The CDR3 sequence is CASSFQTDSEQYF. The CDR3 DNA sequence: TGTGCCAGCAGTTTCCAGACGGACTCCGAGCAGTACTTC.

The CDR3 sequence is CASRANSLYNEQFF. The CDR3 DNA reads as TGTGCCAGTAGGGCCAATTCCCTTTACAATGAGCAGTTCTTC. The J gene is TRBJ2-1, the V gene TRBV19; no clear D. V was clipped by 6 bases and J by 4 bases, with 13 bases between them. The germline gives CDR1 LNHDA, CDR2 SQIVND (reference sequence). The CDR3 extends over 14 amino acids.

The V and J genes are TRBV6-1 and TRBJ2-3, with 7 bases aligning to TRBD1. J gave up 3 bases and V 6 bases, and 3 bases lay outside the gene matches. This CDR3 spans 13 amino acids. CDR1 and CDR2 (germline): MNHNS, SASEGT. CDR3 sequence reads: CASRSQGTDTQYF. The CDR3 bases are TGTGCCAGCAGGTCACAGGGGACAGATACGCAGTATTTT.

The gene calls are TRBV7-2 and TRBJ2-7; D remains ambiguous. Trimming removed 2 bases from V and 5 bases from J, with 7 bases in between. The germline V gene encodes CDR1 SGHTA and CDR2 FQGNSA. This CDR3 spans 12 amino acids. In DNA, the CDR3 is TGTGCCAGCAGCTTATTGGGGAACGAGCAGTACTTC. As protein: CASSLLGNEQYF.

The chain employs TRBV6-5 and TRBJ1-2; D is unclear. V shed 2 bases and J shed 8 bases, with 6 bases lying between them. The CDR3 is made up of 11 amino acids. Germline lookup yields CDR1 MNHEY and CDR2 SVGAGI. The DNA for the CDR3 is TGTGCCAGCAGTTACGGTCTGGGCTACACCTTC. Its protein product is CASSYGLGYTF.

The chain recombines TRBV19 with TRBJ2-7, with D unresolved. The germline V and J ends were trimmed by 0 bases and 7 bases, with 19 bases remaining between them. The CDR3 runs 16 residues. Germline V lookup: CDR1 LNHDA, CDR2 SQIVND (reference sequence). The CDR3 is CASSIESSGGPLEQYF. CDR3 sequence (DNA): TGTGCCAGTAGTATAGAGAGCTCGGGCGGTCCCCTGGAGCAGTACTTC. Combining the CDR3 with reference TRBV19 and TRBJ2-7 gives the whole variable domain DGGITQSPKYLFRKEGQNVTLSCEQNLNHDAMYWYRQDPGQGLRLIYYSQIVNDFQKGDIAEGYSVSREKKESFPLTVTSAQKNPTAFYLCASSIESSGGPLEQYFGPGTRLTVT.

The chain uses TRBV27 and TRBJ2-1; no clear D. Germline V gene data show CDR1 as MNHEY and CDR2 as SMNVEV (reference sequence). The CDR3 contains 12 residues. V lost 2 bases to trimming and J lost 6 bases, with 5 bases between them. CDR3 sequence: CASSLLPNEQFF. As DNA, the CDR3 is TGTGCCAGCAGTTTACTTCCCAATGAGCAGTTCTTC.

Points on this clone: At the DNA level, this CDR3 is encoded by other sequences in the same sample as well. CDR3 region: CASSLTGGTEAFF. As DNA, the CDR3 is TGTGCCAGCAGTTTAACAGGGGGCACTGAAGCTTTCTTT. The V and J genes are TRBV27 and TRBJ1-1, with 8 bases fitting TRBD1. Unmatched junction bases numbered 0, after V lost 2 bases and J lost 4 bases. This CDR3 has 13 residues. Germline CDR1 is MNHEY and CDR2 is SMNVEV (reference sequence).

This chain links TRBV30 with TRBJ2-1, with 8 positions matching TRBD2. V gave up 2 bases and J gave up 2 bases; unmatched junction bases: 5. This CDR3 contains 15 residues. Germline values: CDR1 GTSNPN, CDR2 SVGIG (reference sequence). For the CDR3, the DNA is TGTGCCTGGAGTAGGGAGGGACTAGCCTACAATGAGCAGTTCTTC. Protein product: CAWSREGLAYNEQFF.

V usage is TRBV28 and J usage is TRBJ1-2; 12 bases align to TRBD1. The CDR3 sequence is 15 residues long. V was clipped by 6 bases and J by 6 bases; unmatched bases: 8. Per germline, CDR1 MDHEN and CDR2 SYDVKM. CDR3 nucleotides: TGTGCCAGCAGCCCCGGGACAGGGGGCTGGAATGGCTACACCTTC. Its protein product is CASSPGTGGWNGYTF.

The chain carries TRBV5-4 and TRBJ2-7; perhaps TRBD1 as D (5 bases). CDR1 and CDR2 (germline): SGHNT, YYREEE (reference sequence). The CDR3 runs 14 residues. The germline V and J ends were trimmed by 4 bases and 0 bases, with 11 bases remaining between them. The CDR3 sequence: CASSDRQSSYEQYF. In DNA form, the CDR3 reads TGTGCCAGCAGCGATCGACAGAGCTCCTACGAGCAGTACTTC.

This chain joins TRBV7-9 and TRBJ2-7; tentative D call: TRBD1 (6 bases). Germline CDR1 reads SEHNR; CDR2 reads FQNEAQ (reference sequence). Trimming removed 5 bases at V and 5 bases at J, with 19 bases between. The CDR3 totals 15 residues. This CDR3 reads CASSRPIQGSHEQYF. The CDR3 nucleotides are TGTGCCAGCAGCCGCCCAATACAGGGTTCCCACGAGCAGTACTTC.